This T cell receptor (beta chain) was observed in a study of OX40 agonist ivuxolimab in advanced cancers. Study-level information: Among those treated, three patients had partial responses, one with hepatocellular carcinoma and two with cutaneous melanoma.

Study-level points and caveats: The antigen specificity of the peripheral T cells (those that were expanded) was not determined.

Worth noting for this clone: Its specificity is not known.

This CDR3 is built from 15 residues. The junction had 7 bases not matched to a gene; V was cut back by 5 bases and J by 6 bases. CDR1 and CDR2 from the germline V gene are MDHEN and SYDVKM. Assay: immunoSEQ multiplex PCR; the TCRdb copy retains only in-frame clones and omits some. The sample has 65,000 or so clones, roughly 90% seen once; the top ten hold more than 5%. Sequenced material: CD4+ or CD8+ T cells sorted from blood, taken in a trial of the OX40 agonist ivuxolimab. The source is an adult with an advanced solid tumor such as melanoma, head and neck, liver or kidney cancer. The chain has TRBV28 and TRBJ1-5; 10 bases align to TRBD1. In DNA, the CDR3 is TGTGCCAGCAGTCAGGGGACAGGGGCCGTTCAGCCCCAGCATTTT. It encodes CASSQGTGAVQPQHF. The whole variable domain, remainder taken from reference TRBV28 and TRBJ1-5, is DVKVTQSSRYLVKRTGEKVFLECVQDMDHENMFWYRQDPGLGLRLIYFSYDVKMKEKGDIPEGYSVSREKKERFSLILESASTNQTSMYLCASSQGTGAVQPQHFGDGTRLSIL.